What follows describes a single T cell receptor (beta chain). This clonotype has more than one count but fewer than ten. Its antigen specificity is not known. Base qualities are not recorded, but no much larger clone differs from it by a single base. The instrument given in TCRdb is Illumina HiSeq 2500. TCR beta libraries were prepared by quantitative 5'-RACE with molecular barcodes. The study's own analysis went as follows. A new computational method, built on a probabilistic model of VDJ rearrangement, was used to identify disease-linked TCR variants. TCRdb trimmed public reads at Q25 via fastp, called clones via MiXCR and kept in-frame beta chains. CDR3 protein duplicates are merged, each entry listing the most common genes and DNA. It is TCRdb's table, rather than the study itself, that gives the V and J calls and clone size. In this sample the table shows 650,000 to 800,000 distinct CDR3 sequences, 15% to 20% of which occur a single time. The top ten clones comprise about 20% of the sample.

This entry comes from a study of CD8 T cells in ankylosing spondylitis (dated by TCRdb to about 2017). About the investigation overall: T cell receptor beta repertoires were profiled in healthy donors and ankylosing spondylitis patients so that disease-linked TCR variants could be found. Peripheral blood was sampled, and synovial fluid was also collected from ankylosing spondylitis patients. In total, the full study cohort was made up of some 100 healthy donors and approximately 27 ankylosing spondylitis patients. What the work shows at the level of the full study, not this receptor alone: Some of the motif variants had been reported before in the synovial fluid and blood of reactive arthritis patients, a finding that suggests common disease-initiation mechanisms. A TCR beta motif of fewer than 10 highly homologous amino acid variants appeared characteristic of blood from ankylosing spondylitis patients. The disease-linked clones had a CD8+ phenotype and were found at relatively low frequencies in peripheral blood. Significant enrichment of the disease-linked clones was reported in matched synovial fluid samples from ankylosing spondylitis patients.

Taken from cysteine to phenylalanine, the CDR3 has 13 residues. Just the 39-base CDR3 DNA is kept, in frame starting at base 1. The germline V gene (reference sequence) provides CDR1 DFQATT and CDR2 SNEGSKA. A distance of 10 bases separates the germline ends of V and J, which lose 4 bases and 1 base respectively. The specimen was blood, either unsorted or a sorted T cell fraction (not recorded which). This TCR came from a male donor with ankylosing spondylitis. This receptor chain uses TRBV20-1 and TRBJ1-1; the D gene assignment is ambiguous. The DNA sequence is TGCAGTGCTATAGGGCCAGCGAACACTGAAGCTTTCTTT. Translated, it gives CSAIGPANTEAFF.